The 18 T cell receptor beta chains below come from one sample, sequenced in a study of blood T cell repertoires in COVID-19. Some clones are missing from TCRdb's copy, which holds only in-frame ones; the method was immunoSEQ multiplex PCR. Of tens of thousands of clones detected, about 92% appear once; the ten largest clones hold approximately 12%. The sequencing input was peripheral blood. The receptors come from a human donor in a cohort sampled during active COVID-19.

The V call is TRBV10-3, the J call TRBJ1-2; 8 bases agree with TRBD1. This CDR3 has 14 residues. Per germline, CDR1 ENHRY and CDR2 SYGVKD. The V segment lost 7 bases and the J segment 0 bases; nucleotides outside the gene matches: 4. CDR3 in amino acids: CAIKEQGANYGYTF. In DNA form, the CDR3 reads TGTGCCATCAAGGAACAGGGGGCTAACTATGGCTACACCTTC.

The rearrangement links TRBV4-2 to TRBJ2-5; 7 bases are shared with TRBD2. The ends lost 4 bases at V and 1 base at J; junction bases unmatched: 6. CDR1 is LGHNA and CDR2 is YNFKEQ in the germline V gene. The CDR3 sequence is 15 residues long. The CDR3 reads CASSPASGLQETQYF. DNA of the CDR3: TGTGCCAGCAGCCCCGCTAGCGGCCTCCAAGAGACCCAGTACTTC.

This chain uses TRBV7-6 with TRBJ2-2; tentatively, D is TRBD2 (6 bases). CDR3 length: 15 residues. Per the germline V gene, CDR1 is SGHVS and CDR2 is FNYEAQ. V was pared by 6 bases and J by 0 bases, with 11 bases between. The DNA for the CDR3 is TGTGCCAGCAGGACACTAGCTTCGAACACCGGGGAGCTGTTTTTT. It translates to CASRTLASNTGELFF.

This sequence joins TRBV9 and TRBJ2-3; TRBD2 matches at 11 bases. V was clipped by 2 bases and J by 6 bases; unmatched bases: 11. Germline V gene sequence: CDR1 SGDLS, CDR2 YYNGEE. The CDR3 contains 17 residues. CDR3 region: CASSVLLAGAGLDTQYF. CDR3 in DNA: TGTGCCAGCAGCGTCCTACTAGCGGGAGCTGGTTTGGATACGCAGTATTTT.

This clone was seen only once. This rearrangement joins TRBV29-1 to TRBJ2-1; 8 nucleotides line up with TRBD1. The CDR3 totals 11 residues. Germline V gene lookup returns CDR1 SQVTM and CDR2 ANQGSEA. V gave up 7 bases and J gave up 7 bases; unmatched junction bases: 3. The chain's CDR3 is CSAGGGNEQFF. For the CDR3, the DNA is TGCAGCGCAGGGGGCGGGAATGAGCAGTTCTTC.

This chain joins TRBV11-2 and TRBJ1-2, with TRBD1 as a possible D gene (5 bases). Germline CDR1 SGHAT, CDR2 FQNNGV. The CDR3 loop spans 15 amino acids. Trimming stripped 4 bases from V and 0 bases from J, with 12 bases between. Written as DNA, the CDR3 is TGTGCCAGCAGCTCACGGGGGAGGGCTAACTATGGCTACACCTTC. This translates into CASSSRGRANYGYTF.

This chain joins TRBV28 and TRBJ1-5; D is perhaps TRBD1 (5 bases). Trimming removed 3 bases from V and 5 bases from J, with 17 bases in between. The CDR3 length is 16 residues. From germline, CDR1 is MDHEN and CDR2 SYDVKM. CDR3 DNA: TGTGCCAGCAGTTTTCTCGGGACTTATATCCATCAGCCCCAGCATTTT. Translating gives CASSFLGTYIHQPQHF.

CDR3 region: CASRTPGQGINYGYTF. Here the CDR3 DNA reads TGTGCCAGCAGGACCCCGGGACAGGGGATCAACTATGGCTACACCTTC. The chain links TRBV27 to TRBJ1-2; 10 nucleotides align to TRBD1. This CDR3 region has 16 residues. V lost 6 bases, J lost 2 bases, and 9 bases stayed unmatched. The germline CDR1 and CDR2 sequences are MNHEY and SMNVEV (reference sequence).

This clone was picked up a small number of times. The V and J genes are TRBV5-4 and TRBJ1-6; TRBD1 matches at 8 bases. This CDR3 comprises 14 residues. Germline trimming cut 6 bases from V and 5 bases from J; bases unmatched to any gene: 4. Germline V lookup: CDR1 SGHNT, CDR2 YYREEE (reference sequence). The CDR3 region has the DNA TGTGCCAGCAAGCTGACAGGGGATAATTCACCCCTCCACTTT. It is translated as CASKLTGDNSPLHF.

V is TRBV7-9 and J is TRBJ2-1; tentative D call: TRBD2 (6 bases). Trimming took off 5 bases at V and 8 bases at J, with 16 bases between the two ends. This CDR3 is built from 14 residues. The germline V gene encodes CDR1 SEHNR and CDR2 FQNEAQ (reference sequence). The CDR3 region is CASSPIGTPDEQFF. The CDR3 region has the DNA TGTGCCAGCAGCCCCATCGGGACTCCGGATGAGCAGTTCTTC.

This chain connects TRBV28 to TRBJ1-5, with TRBD1 matching 9 bases. The CDR3 covers 16 residues. Trimming at V came to 4 bases and at J to 4 bases, leaving 8 bases not matched to a gene. Germline assignment: CDR1 MDHEN and CDR2 SYDVKM. The CDR3 DNA reads TGTGCCAGCAGTTCGTCGACAGGGGGACGTAATCAGCCCCAGCATTTT. Residues: CASSSSTGGRNQPQHF.

This chain connects TRBV19 to TRBJ1-4, with D unresolved. The CDR3 sequence is 14 residues long. V lost 9 bases, J lost 8 bases, and 19 bases lay in between. Per germline, CDR1 LNHDA and CDR2 SQIVND (reference sequence). The CDR3 DNA reads TGTGCCAGCACTTTCGGGAGGGCGAGGGAAAAACTGTTTTTT. The encoded protein is CASTFGRAREKLFF.

The chain carries TRBV19 and TRBJ2-1; TRBD2 aligns across 7 bases. V lost 6 bases and J lost 4; bases outside the gene matches: 6. Per germline, CDR1 LNHDA and CDR2 SQIVND (reference sequence). The CDR3 is 14 residues long. This chain's CDR3 is CASSGRTEYNEQFF. The CDR3 DNA sequence: TGTGCCAGTAGCGGGAGGACGGAATACAATGAGCAGTTCTTC.

The J gene is TRBJ2-7, the V gene TRBV7-9; 8 nucleotides match TRBD2. V trimming: 4 bases; J trimming: 6 bases; junction bases outside the gene matches: 8. This CDR3 contains 14 residues. CDR1 and CDR2 from the germline V gene are SEHNR and FQNEAQ (reference sequence). This chain's CDR3 is CASSYQAGVGEQYF. CDR3 DNA: TGTGCCAGCAGCTATCAAGCGGGAGTAGGCGAGCAGTACTTC.

The chain uses TRBV18 and TRBJ2-5; 9 nucleotides align to TRBD1. Germline V gives CDR1 KGHSH, CDR2 LQKENI. The CDR3 loop spans 15 amino acids. The J segment lost 1 base and the V segment lost 3 bases, leaving 3 bases of the junction unmatched. The CDR3 sequence is CASSPGTGTQETQYF. The CDR3 DNA sequence: TGTGCCAGCTCACCCGGGACAGGGACCCAAGAGACCCAGTACTTC.

The rearrangement joins TRBV19 to TRBJ1-6; 7 nucleotides align to TRBD1. The CDR3 covers 16 residues. Per germline, CDR1 LNHDA and CDR2 SQIVND (reference sequence). Trimming at V came to 6 bases and at J to 9 bases, leaving 14 bases not matched to a gene. The DNA for the CDR3 is TGTGCCAGTAGCCCAGGCGGACAGGACGGCCGTTCACCCCTCCACTTT. It codes for CASSPGGQDGRSPLHF.

The CDR3 region has the DNA TGTGCCAGCAGTCTCCGGGGGGTAAATGAGCAGTTCTTC. Protein sequence: CASSLRGVNEQFF. The chain employs TRBV27 and TRBJ2-1; 7 bases align to TRBD2. This CDR3 spans 13 amino acids. V was clipped by 5 bases and J by 7 bases; unmatched bases: 5. Germline lookup yields CDR1 MNHEY and CDR2 SMNVEV (reference sequence).

Only one count was recorded for this clone. The chain carries TRBV19 and TRBJ2-3; D possibly corresponds to TRBD2 (5 bases). Germline V CDR1 and CDR2: LNHDA, SQIVND (reference sequence). The CDR3 sequence is 16 residues long. Trimming left V 5 bases short and J 7 bases short, with 22 bases between. The CDR3 sequence: CASSPNSAVGSHTQYF. In DNA, the CDR3 is TGTGCCAGTAGTCCCAACTCAGCGGTAGGGTCCCATACGCAGTATTTT.